Listed here are 29 T cell receptor beta chains from one sample, sequenced in a study of identical twins. TCRdb reanalysed the 5' RACE reads using MiXCR and keeps one entry per CDR3 protein. The table records 350,000 to 600,000 distinct CDR3 sequences, approximately 15% of them present only once. Another study also made use of these data, one on yellow fever vaccine responses in identical twins.

The source material was CD4+ T cells sorted from blood. The receptors shown here come from a woman between 18 and 30 years old in good health.

On this clonotype itself: This may come from a read error, since a much larger clone is one base off. The rearrangement uses TRBV20-1 and TRBJ2-2; D is unclear. The CDR3 is 16 amino acids. In germline, CDR1 is DFQATT, CDR2 SNEGSKA (reference sequence). The V and J ends lost 1 base and 10 bases respectively, with 22 bases between them. The CDR3 region has the DNA TGCAGTGCTAGAGGACCGATCCCCCTGGGTTGGGTGGAGCTGTTTTTT. Protein product: CSARGPIPLGWVELFF.

This chain joins TRBV7-2 and TRBJ2-5; D is undetermined. This CDR3 is built from 16 residues. The germline V gene encodes CDR1 SGHTA and CDR2 FQGNSA. V was cut by 2 bases and J by 5 bases, with 18 bases left in between. CDR3 DNA: TGTGCCAGCAGCTTACCCGACCCAGTTGTCTTTGAGACCCAGTACTTC. Translated, it gives CASSLPDPVVFETQYF. Complete variable domain (other parts from reference TRBV7-2 and TRBJ2-5): GAGVSQSPSNKVTEKGKDVELRCDPISGHTALYWYRQSLGQGLEFLIYFQGNSAPDKSGLPSDRFSAERTGGSVSTLTIQRTQQEDSAVYLCASSLPDPVVFETQYFGPGTRLLVL.

The chain combines TRBV2 with TRBJ2-1; D ambiguous. CDR3 length: 11 amino acids. V shed 5 bases and J shed 10 bases, with 9 bases lying between them. Germline V gene data show CDR1 as SNHLY and CDR2 as FYNNEI. CDR3 DNA sequence: TGTGCCAGCAGTTTACACCAAGAGCAGTTCTTC. Translation gives CASSLHQEQFF.

The chain couples TRBV5-5 to TRBJ2-6; D call uncertain. Looked up from germline, CDR1 is SGHKS and CDR2 is YYEKEE (reference sequence). The CDR3 totals 13 residues. V lost 4 bases, J lost 3 bases, and 5 bases lay in between. CDR3 coding DNA: TGTGCCAGCAGCGAGAATGGGGCCAACGTCCTGACTTTC. Its protein is CASSENGANVLTF.

This clonotype has just a few counts. The chain joins TRBV30 to TRBJ2-6; D is tentatively TRBD1 or TRBD2 (5 bases each). The CDR3 has 16 amino acids. The V and J ends lost 3 bases and 0 bases respectively, with 12 bases between them. Germline V gene lookup returns CDR1 GTSNPN and CDR2 SVGIG (reference sequence). The CDR3 is CAWSGTTSSGANVLTF. In nucleotides, the CDR3 is TGTGCCTGGAGCGGGACCACAAGCTCTGGGGCCAACGTCCTGACTTTC.

The genes are TRBV20-1 and TRBJ2-7; 8 bases align to TRBD2. V shed 3 bases, J shed 0 bases, and the junction held 4 bases outside the gene matches. This CDR3 spans 14 amino acids. Germline CDR1 reads DFQATT; CDR2 reads SNEGSKA (reference sequence). Written as DNA, the CDR3 is TGCAGTGCTAGGTCTAGCGGGCGCTCCTACGAGCAGTACTTC. Translation gives CSARSSGRSYEQYF.

The V call is TRBV29-1, the J call TRBJ1-1; weak D call: TRBD1 (5 bases). Germline assignment: CDR1 SQVTM and CDR2 ANQGSEA. This CDR3 region has 14 residues. Between the trimmed V and J ends, which lost 7 bases and 3 bases, there was a span of 18 bases. CDR3 loop: CSGIGGGGDTEAFF. The CDR3 coding sequence is TGCAGCGGAATCGGCGGAGGAGGGGACACTGAAGCTTTCTTT.

This clonotype was picked up a small number of times. The chain couples TRBV4-3 to TRBJ2-3, with TRBD2 matching over 12 bases. Trimming cost V 1 base and J 5 bases; bases outside gene matches: 10. This CDR3 region has 18 residues. Germline CDR1 and CDR2: LGHNA and YSLEER. The CDR3: CASSQGGLAGGPKDTQYF. The DNA for the CDR3 is TGCGCCAGCAGCCAAGGTGGGCTAGCGGGAGGGCCAAAAGATACGCAGTATTTT.

This chain uses TRBV4-3 with TRBJ2-5, with TRBD2 matching over 10 bases. CDR1 and CDR2 from the germline V gene are LGHNA and YSLEER. The CDR3 extends over 20 amino acids. With V trimmed by 1 base and J by 0 bases, 14 bases remained unmatched. CDR3 region: CASSQGFASGRREYQETQYF. CDR3 bases: TGCGCCAGCAGCCAAGGGTTCGCTAGCGGGAGAAGGGAGTACCAAGAGACCCAGTACTTC.

The chain combines TRBV4-1 with TRBJ2-1; D might be TRBD1 or TRBD2, each matching 6 bases. This CDR3 is built from 15 residues. The germline V gene encodes CDR1 MGHRA and CDR2 YSYEKL. V lost 4 bases and J 8 bases, leaving 18 bases between the germline ends. Here the CDR3 reads CASSRSWGARHEQFF. The CDR3 DNA sequence: TGCGCCAGCAGCCGTTCCTGGGGGGCCCGGCATGAGCAGTTCTTC.

This chain joins TRBV7-2 and TRBJ2-7; D uncertain. Germline CDR1 is SGHTA and CDR2 is FQGNSA. V shed 5 bases and J shed 2 bases, with 13 bases lying between them. CDR3 size: 14 residues. CDR3 region: CASSPQMVAYEQYF. The CDR3 DNA sequence: TGTGCCAGCAGCCCGCAGATGGTAGCCTACGAGCAGTACTTC.

This clonotype was seen only a few times. The chain links TRBV10-2 to TRBJ2-1, with D perhaps TRBD1 (5 bases). Germline loops: CDR1 WSHSY, CDR2 SAAADI. V lost 7 bases to trimming and J lost 1 base, with 11 bases between them. The CDR3 loop spans 14 amino acids. The CDR3 sequence: CASMRTFSYNEQFF. The CDR3 bases are TGCGCCAGCATGAGGACATTTTCCTACAATGAGCAGTTCTTC.

This clonotype turned up a few times. V usage is TRBV29-1 and J usage is TRBJ2-5; TRBD2 is a possible D gene (5 bases). The length of the CDR3 is 12 residues. Per germline, CDR1 SQVTM and CDR2 ANQGSEA. V lost 3 bases, J lost 5 bases, and 10 bases lay in between. CDR3 nucleotides: TGCAGCGTTGAGGCCGGGGAGGAGACCCAGTACTTC. Protein sequence: CSVEAGEETQYF.

V gene TRBV5-1 combines with J gene TRBJ2-7, with a possible D match to TRBD1 (6 bases). Germline V gives CDR1 SGHRS, CDR2 YFSETQ. The CDR3 has 16 amino acids. The V end lost 4 bases, the J end lost 7 bases, and 24 bases lay between the germline ends. The CDR3: CASSISGGQTLPEQYF. DNA for the CDR3: TGCGCCAGCAGCATCTCCGGTGGACAGACCCTACCGGAGCAGTACTTC.

This clonotype was observed a handful of times. The genes are TRBV10-3 and TRBJ2-3; D not resolved. This CDR3 has 13 amino acids. V was shortened by 8 bases and J by 6 bases, with 15 bases between the two germline ends. CDR1 is ENHRY, CDR2 SYGVKD, per germline. DNA of the CDR3: TGTGCCATCGGTGTGCGCGAGAGGGATACGCAGTATTTT. Its translation: CAIGVRERDTQYF.

The chain links TRBV6-1 to TRBJ2-7, with 7 bases aligning to TRBD1. Germline assignment: CDR1 MNHNS and CDR2 SASEGT. The CDR3 sequence is 15 residues long. J gave up 1 base and V 6 bases, and 9 bases lay outside the gene matches. This CDR3 reads CASSRPGQKSYEQYF. The CDR3 DNA reads TGTGCCAGCAGCCGTCCGGGACAGAAGTCCTACGAGCAGTACTTC.

The chain has TRBV3-1 and TRBJ2-2; D gene unclear. Germline lookup yields CDR1 LGHDT and CDR2 YNNKEL (reference sequence). Trimming removed 1 base at V and 4 bases at J, with 7 bases between. CDR3 length equals 14 residues. CDR3 protein: CASSQVKGTGELFF. As DNA, the CDR3 is TGTGCCAGCAGCCAAGTGAAGGGCACCGGGGAGCTGTTTTTT.

This clonotype has a handful of counts. DNA for the CDR3: TGTGCCAGCAGTGACCCGACGGTATCCTACGAGCAGTACTTC. This encodes CASSDPTVSYEQYF. The rearrangement joins TRBV25-1 to TRBJ2-7; the D is unclear. Trimming shortened V by 3 bases and J by 1 base, and 10 bases separated the two germline ends. CDR1 is MGHDK, CDR2 SYGVNS, per germline. This CDR3 has 14 residues.

The chain carries TRBV20-1 and TRBJ2-1, with 10 nucleotides matching TRBD2. CDR1 and CDR2 from the germline V gene are DFQATT and SNEGSKA (reference sequence). The CDR3 loop spans 15 amino acids. V trimming: 1 base; J trimming: 4 bases; junction bases outside the gene matches: 4. CDR3 protein: CSARVVAGGYNEQFF. CDR3 bases: TGCAGTGCTAGAGTAGTAGCGGGGGGTTACAATGAGCAGTTCTTC.

The gene calls are TRBV18 and TRBJ2-1; a possible D gene is TRBD1 (5 bases). V was pared by 3 bases and J by 8 bases, with 11 bases between. Germline values: CDR1 KGHSH, CDR2 LQKENI. This CDR3 has 13 amino acids. The CDR3 DNA is TGTGCCAGCTCACCCTTGACCAGGGATGAGCAGTTCTTC. It is translated as CASSPLTRDEQFF. The full variable domain, with the rest looked up from reference TRBV18 and TRBJ2-1, is NAGVMQNPRHLVRRRGQEARLRCSPMKGHSHVYWYRQLPEEGLKFMVYLQKENIIDESGMPKERFSAEFPKEGPSILRIQQVVRGDSAAYFCASSPLTRDEQFFGPGTRLTVL.

The chain carries TRBV7-9 and TRBJ1-4, with TRBD1 identical over 7 bases. The germline V gene has CDR1 SEHNR and CDR2 FQNEAQ (reference sequence). This CDR3 contains 16 residues. Trimming at V came to 5 bases and at J to 7 bases, leaving 13 bases not matched to a gene. CDR3 sequence: CASSMGYRGGSEKLFF. CDR3 coding DNA: TGTGCCAGCAGCATGGGGTACAGGGGTGGGAGTGAAAAACTGTTTTTT.

The chain joins TRBV10-3 to TRBJ2-3, with 7 bases identical to TRBD2. V lost 4 bases, J lost 0 bases, and 1 base stayed unmatched. The CDR3 length is 14 residues. Per the germline V gene, CDR1 is ENHRY and CDR2 is SYGVKD. CDR3 protein: CAISVSGSTDTQYF. The DNA of the CDR3 is TGTGCCATCAGTGTTAGCGGGAGCACAGATACGCAGTATTTT.

This clonotype was counted at least ten times. V usage is TRBV9 and J usage is TRBJ1-2, with D hard to call. Germline V gene lookup returns CDR1 SGDLS and CDR2 YYNGEE. Trimming took off 1 base at V and 3 bases at J, with 7 bases between the two ends. The CDR3 length is 13 residues. The CDR3 bases are TGTGCCAGCAGCGTAAGGGTTGACTATGGCTACACCTTC. Encoded protein: CASSVRVDYGYTF.

There are many counts of this clonotype. This chain joins TRBV5-1 and TRBJ2-1, with 8 bases lining up with TRBD2. CDR3 length: 14 residues. Germline V CDR1 and CDR2: SGHRS, YFSETQ. V trimming: 0 bases; J trimming: 9 bases; junction bases outside the gene matches: 5. Here the CDR3 reads CASSLDRGGGEQFF. The CDR3 DNA sequence: TGCGCCAGCAGCTTGGACCGGGGGGGAGGTGAGCAGTTCTTC.

This clonotype was counted between two and nine times. The chain carries TRBV30 and TRBJ2-2; D is undetermined. There are 13 residues in the CDR3. Trimming removed 0 bases at V and 3 bases at J, with 5 bases between. The germline CDR1 and CDR2 sequences are GTSNPN and SVGIG (reference sequence). CDR3 loop: CAWSVSDTGELFF. CDR3 coding DNA: TGTGCCTGGAGTGTAAGCGACACCGGGGAGCTGTTTTTT.

The chain has TRBV20-1 and TRBJ2-7; the D gene is possibly TRBD1 (6 bases). Germline V gene sequence: CDR1 DFQATT, CDR2 SNEGSKA (reference sequence). Trimming left V 7 bases short and J 3 bases short, with 16 bases between. There are 13 residues in the CDR3. The CDR3 nucleotides are TGCAGTGGAAACAGACAGGCAAACTACGAGCAGTACTTC. Amino acid sequence: CSGNRQANYEQYF.

The chain uses TRBV12-3 or TRBV12-4 and TRBJ2-1, with 13 bases aligning to TRBD2. J gave up 9 bases and V 1 base, and 3 bases lay outside the gene matches. There are 15 residues in the CDR3. The CDR3 DNA sequence: TGTGCCAGCAGTTTAGTACTAGCGGGGGGGAGTGAGCAGTTCTTC. It codes for CASSLVLAGGSEQFF.

J is TRBJ1-6 and V is TRBV2; no firm D call. CDR1 SNHLY and CDR2 FYNNEI come from the germline V gene. V dropped 2 bases and J dropped 6 bases, with 8 bases sitting between them. This CDR3 is 14 amino acids long. CDR3 amino acids: CASSESLTNSPLHF. CDR3 coding DNA: TGTGCCAGCAGTGAATCCCTAACTAATTCACCCCTCCACTTT.

The chain employs TRBV7-3 and TRBJ1-5, with D possibly matching TRBD1 (6 bases). V lost 3 bases, J lost 6 bases, and 15 bases lay in between. CDR3 length: 15 residues. Germline values: CDR1 SGHTA, CDR2 FQGTGA. Here the CDR3 reads CASSFRRGGTQPQHF. In nucleotides, the CDR3 is TGTGCCAGCAGCTTCAGGAGAGGGGGTACTCAGCCCCAGCATTTT.